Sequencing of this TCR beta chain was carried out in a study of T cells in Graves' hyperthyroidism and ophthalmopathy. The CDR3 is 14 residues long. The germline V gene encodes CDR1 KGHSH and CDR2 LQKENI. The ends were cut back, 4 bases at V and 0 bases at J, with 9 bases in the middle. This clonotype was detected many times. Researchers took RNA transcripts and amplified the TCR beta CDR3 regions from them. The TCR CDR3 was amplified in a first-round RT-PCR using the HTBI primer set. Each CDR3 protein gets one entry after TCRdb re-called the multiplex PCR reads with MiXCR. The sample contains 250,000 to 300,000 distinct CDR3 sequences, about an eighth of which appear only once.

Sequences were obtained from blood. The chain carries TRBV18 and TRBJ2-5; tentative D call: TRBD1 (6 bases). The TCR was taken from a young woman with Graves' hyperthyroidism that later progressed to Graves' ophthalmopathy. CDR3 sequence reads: CASSLQGYQETQYF. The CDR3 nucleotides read TGTGCCAGCTCACTACAGGGTTACCAAGAGACCCAGTACTTC.